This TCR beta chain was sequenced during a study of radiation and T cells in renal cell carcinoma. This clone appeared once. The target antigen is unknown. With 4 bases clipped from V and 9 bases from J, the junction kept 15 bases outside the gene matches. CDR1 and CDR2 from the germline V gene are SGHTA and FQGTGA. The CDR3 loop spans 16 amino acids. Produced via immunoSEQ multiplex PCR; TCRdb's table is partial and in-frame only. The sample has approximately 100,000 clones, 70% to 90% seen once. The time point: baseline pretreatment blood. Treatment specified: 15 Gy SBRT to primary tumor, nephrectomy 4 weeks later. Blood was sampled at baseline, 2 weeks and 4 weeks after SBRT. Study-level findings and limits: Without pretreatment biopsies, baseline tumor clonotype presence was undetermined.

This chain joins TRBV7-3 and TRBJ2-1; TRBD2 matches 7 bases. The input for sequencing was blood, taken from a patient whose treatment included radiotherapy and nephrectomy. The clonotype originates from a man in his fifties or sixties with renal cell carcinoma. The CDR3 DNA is TGTGCCAGCAGCTCCTCCCAGGGCGGGAGTCACGGTGAGCAGTTCTTC. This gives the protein CASSSSQGGSHGEQFF.